Below, 12 T cell receptor beta chains from the same sample are listed, as sequenced in a study of blood T cell repertoires in COVID-19. The data were produced by immunoSEQ multiplex PCR, yet TCRdb's version contains in-frame clones alone and is incomplete. The sample carries roughly 100,000 clones, roughly 90% recorded once. Sample: peripheral blood. These receptor sequences come from a human donor in a cohort sampled during active COVID-19.

The chain joins TRBV7-9 to TRBJ2-3; D gene unclear. With 2 bases removed from V and 0 bases from J, the gap between germline ends came to 6 bases. Germline CDR1 is SEHNR and CDR2 is FQNEAQ (reference sequence). This CDR3 is 14 amino acids long. CDR3 bases: TGTGCCAGCAGCTTATCCCTGAGCACAGATACGCAGTATTTT. Amino acids: CASSLSLSTDTQYF.

This clone showed up just a few times. CDR3 bases: TGCGCCAGCAGCCAAGGGACAGGGGGCACCTACGAGCAGTACTTC. Its protein is CASSQGTGGTYEQYF. The chain carries TRBV4-1 and TRBJ2-7; 11 bases are shared with TRBD1. Germline CDR1 and CDR2: MGHRA and YSYEKL. J gave up 2 bases and V 1 base, and 1 base lay outside the gene matches. The CDR3 covers 15 residues.

The V gene is TRBV5-1, the J gene TRBJ2-2; 10 bases fit TRBD1. The germline V gene has CDR1 SGHRS and CDR2 YFSETQ. The CDR3 has 19 residues. V was clipped by 4 bases and J by 3 bases; unmatched bases: 15. CDR3 in DNA: TGCGCCAGCAGCCCACTCAATCCCTTTGGGACAGGGGACACCGGGGAGCTGTTTTTT. Amino acids: CASSPLNPFGTGDTGELFF.

The rearrangement joins TRBV6-5 to TRBJ1-4; tentatively, D is TRBD1 (6 bases). The germline V and J ends were trimmed by 11 bases and 4 bases, with 14 bases remaining between them. The germline gives CDR1 MNHEY, CDR2 SVGAGI. This CDR3 has 13 amino acids. The CDR3 here is CASRGPSNEKLFF. CDR3 DNA sequence: TGTGCCTCGCGGGGGCCGAGTAATGAAAAACTGTTTTTT.

The rearrangement uses TRBV15 and TRBJ2-7, with 13 bases matching TRBD2. Trimming at V came to 3 bases and at J to 5 bases, leaving 7 bases not matched to a gene. The CDR3 spans 16 residues. Germline-derived CDR1 and CDR2 are LNHNV and YYDKDF (reference sequence). CDR3: CATSRGLAGFANEQYF. The CDR3 DNA reads TGTGCCACCAGCAGGGGACTAGCGGGATTTGCAAACGAGCAGTACTTC.

The rearrangement links TRBV4-1 to TRBJ2-3; 7 bases agree with TRBD2. The CDR3 spans 15 residues. V lost 2 bases and J lost 1; bases outside the gene matches: 3. Germline loops: CDR1 MGHRA, CDR2 YSYEKL. CDR3 loop: CASSQSAGGTDTQYF. CDR3 nucleotides: TGCGCCAGCAGCCAATCGGCGGGGGGCACAGATACGCAGTATTTT.

The J gene is TRBJ1-6, the V gene TRBV2; 8 bases align to TRBD1. V lost 6 bases to trimming and J lost 7 bases; unmatched junction nucleotides: 2. Germline loops: CDR1 SNHLY, CDR2 FYNNEI. The CDR3 extends over 13 amino acids. In DNA, the CDR3 is TGTGCCAGCAGCACAGGGGGGAATTCACCCCTCCACTTT. It encodes CASSTGGNSPLHF.

This clone was observed once. The gene calls are TRBV5-6 and TRBJ1-2; D is undetermined. The V and J ends lost 0 bases and 0 bases respectively, with 6 bases between them. The CDR3 extends over 14 amino acids. Germline V lookup: CDR1 SGHDT, CDR2 YYEEEE. The CDR3 region is CASSLVSTNYGYTF. The DNA for the CDR3 is TGTGCCAGCAGCTTGGTGTCAACTAACTATGGCTACACCTTC.

This chain connects TRBV6-5 to TRBJ2-3; TRBD2 aligns across 7 bases. CDR1 and CDR2 (germline): MNHEY, SVGAGI. CDR3 length: 15 amino acids. J gave up 2 bases and V 7 bases, and 9 bases lay outside the gene matches. CDR3 nucleotide sequence: TGTGCCAGCAATTCGGTAGCGGGTGTCACAGATACGCAGTATTTT. Residues: CASNSVAGVTDTQYF.

The V and J genes are TRBV2 and TRBJ1-2; D ambiguous. The germline V gene encodes CDR1 SNHLY and CDR2 FYNNEI. The V end was cut by 7 bases, the J end by 4 bases, with 10 bases between. CDR3 size: 12 residues. The CDR3, as DNA: TGTGCCAGCACGAGGGTGGGCTATGGCTACACCTTC. Translation gives CASTRVGYGYTF.

The chain carries TRBV5-1 and TRBJ1-5, with TRBD1 matching 9 bases. V lost 1 base and J lost 7; bases outside the gene matches: 3. The CDR3 runs to 14 residues. Germline assignment: CDR1 SGHRS and CDR2 YFSETQ. The CDR3 loop reads CASSLTGQGQPQHF. CDR3 DNA: TGCGCCAGCAGCTTGACGGGACAGGGCCAGCCCCAGCATTTT. The full variable domain, completed using reference TRBV5-1 and TRBJ1-5, is KAGVTQTPRYLIKTRGQQVTLSCSPISGHRSVSWYQQTPGQGLQFLFEYFSETQRNKGNFPGRFSGRQFSNSRSEMNVSTLELGDSALYLCASSLTGQGQPQHFGDGTRLSIL.

Written as DNA, the CDR3 is TGTGCCACCGCCGGGAGGGCCTCTTTGGAAGAGACCCAGTACTTC. As protein: CATAGRASLEETQYF. The chain carries TRBV15 and TRBJ2-5; 8 nucleotides agree with TRBD2. The germline CDR1 and CDR2 sequences are LNHNV and YYDKDF (reference sequence). The V and J ends lost 8 bases and 3 bases, in that order; junction bases with no gene match: 11. The CDR3 consists of 15 residues.